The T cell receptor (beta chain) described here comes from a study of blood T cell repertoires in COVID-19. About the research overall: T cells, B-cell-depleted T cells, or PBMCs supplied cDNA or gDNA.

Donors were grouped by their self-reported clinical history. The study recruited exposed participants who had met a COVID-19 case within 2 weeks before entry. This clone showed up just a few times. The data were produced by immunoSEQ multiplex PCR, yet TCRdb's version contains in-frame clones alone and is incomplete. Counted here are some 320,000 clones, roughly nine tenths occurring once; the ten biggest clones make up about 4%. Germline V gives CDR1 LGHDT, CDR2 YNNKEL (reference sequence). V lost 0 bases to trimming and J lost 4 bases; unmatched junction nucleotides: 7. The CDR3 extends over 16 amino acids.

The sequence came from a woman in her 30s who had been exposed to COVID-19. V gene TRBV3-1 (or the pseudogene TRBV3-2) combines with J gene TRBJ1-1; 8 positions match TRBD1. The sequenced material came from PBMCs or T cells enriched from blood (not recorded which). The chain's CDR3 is CASSQDRGQVPTEAFF. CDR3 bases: TGTGCCAGCAGCCAAGATAGGGGACAGGTCCCCACTGAAGCTTTCTTT.